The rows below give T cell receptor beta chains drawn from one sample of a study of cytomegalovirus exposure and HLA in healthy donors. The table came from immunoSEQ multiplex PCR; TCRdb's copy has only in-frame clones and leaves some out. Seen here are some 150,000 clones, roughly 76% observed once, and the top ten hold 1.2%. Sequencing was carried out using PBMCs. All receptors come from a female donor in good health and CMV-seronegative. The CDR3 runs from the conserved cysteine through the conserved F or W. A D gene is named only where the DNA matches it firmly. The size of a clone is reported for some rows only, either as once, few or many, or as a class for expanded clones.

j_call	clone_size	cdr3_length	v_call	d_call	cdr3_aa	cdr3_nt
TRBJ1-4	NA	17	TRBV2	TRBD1	CASFRSRETGTSEKLFF	TGTGCCAGCTTTAGATCCAGGGAGACAGGGACGAGTGAAAAACTGTTTTTT
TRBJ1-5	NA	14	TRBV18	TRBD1	CASSPTGDNQPQHF	TGTGCCAGCTCACCAACAGGGGACAATCAGCCCCAGCATTTT
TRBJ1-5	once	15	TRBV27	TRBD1	CASSSGTGSNQPQHF	TGTGCCAGCAGTTCAGGGACAGGGTCTAATCAGCCCCAGCATTTT
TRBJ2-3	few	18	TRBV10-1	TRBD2	CASSESNSGTSGTDTQYF	TGCGCCAGCAGTGAGTCCAACTCCGGGACTAGCGGCACAGATACGCAGTATTTT
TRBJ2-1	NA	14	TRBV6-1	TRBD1	CASSGDRAYNEQFF	TGTGCCAGCAGTGGGGACAGGGCCTACAATGAGCAGTTCTTC
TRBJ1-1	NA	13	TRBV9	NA	CASSVRGGTEAFF	TGTGCCAGCAGCGTCAGGGGTGGCACTGAAGCTTTCTTT
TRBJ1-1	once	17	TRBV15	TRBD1	CATSRGGTVLMNTEAFF	TGTGCCACCAGCAGAGGAGGGACAGTGTTAATGAACACTGAAGCTTTCTTT
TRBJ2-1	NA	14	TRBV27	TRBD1	CASSSQGAGNEQFF	TGTGCCAGCAGTTCGCAGGGGGCGGGAAATGAGCAGTTCTTC
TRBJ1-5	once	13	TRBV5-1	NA	CASSLESDQPQHF	TGCGCCAGCAGCTTGGAATCTGATCAGCCCCAGCATTTT
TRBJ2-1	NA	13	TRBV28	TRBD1	CASQGVTYNEQFF	TGTGCCAGCCAGGGGGTAACTTACAATGAGCAGTTCTTC
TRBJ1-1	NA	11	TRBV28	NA	CASSLRTEAFF	TGTGCCAGCAGTTTGCGGACTGAAGCTTTCTTT
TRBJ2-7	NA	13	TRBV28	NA	CASSLTDSYEQYF	TGTGCCAGCAGTCTCACTGATTCCTACGAGCAGTACTTC
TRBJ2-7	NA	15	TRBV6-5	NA	CASSYSTGATYEQYF	TGTGCCAGCAGTTACTCGACGGGAGCCACCTACGAGCAGTACTTC
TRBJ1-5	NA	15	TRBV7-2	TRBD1	CASSPKGAPNQPQHF	TGTGCCAGCAGCCCGAAGGGGGCCCCAAATCAGCCCCAGCATTTT
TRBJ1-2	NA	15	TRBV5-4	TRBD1	CASSFGTAPTGGYTF	TGTGCCAGCAGCTTTGGGACAGCCCCCACTGGTGGCTACACCTTC
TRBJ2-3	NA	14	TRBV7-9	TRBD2	CASSPAGSTDTQYF	TGTGCCAGCAGCCCAGCGGGGAGCACAGATACGCAGTATTTT
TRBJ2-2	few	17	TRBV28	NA	CASSHPTAGTNTGELFF	TGTGCCAGCAGTCACCCCACAGCGGGTACGAACACCGGGGAGCTGTTTTTT
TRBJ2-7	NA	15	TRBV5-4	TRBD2	CASSSLAGGPREQYF	TGTGCCAGCAGCTCCCTAGCGGGAGGGCCTCGCGAGCAGTACTTC
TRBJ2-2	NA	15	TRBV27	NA	CASSETISYTGELFF	TGTGCCAGCAGCGAGACTATCTCTTACACCGGGGAGCTGTTTTTT
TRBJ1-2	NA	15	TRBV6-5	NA	CASSYLGEANYGYTF	TGTGCCAGCAGTTACTTAGGGGAAGCTAACTATGGCTACACCTTC
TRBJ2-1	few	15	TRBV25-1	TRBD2	CASSRLAASYNEQFF	TGTGCCAGCAGTAGACTAGCGGCATCCTACAATGAGCAGTTCTTC
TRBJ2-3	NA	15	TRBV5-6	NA	CASSLGSGFTDTQYF	TGTGCCAGCAGCTTGGGGTCAGGATTTACAGATACGCAGTATTTT
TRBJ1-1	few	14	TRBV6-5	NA	CASSYSNKNTEAFF	TGTGCCAGCAGTTACTCGAACAAGAACACTGAAGCTTTCTTT
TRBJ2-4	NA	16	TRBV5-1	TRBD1	CASSMGQALAKNIQYF	TGCGCCAGCAGCATGGGACAGGCGCTAGCCAAAAACATTCAGTACTTC
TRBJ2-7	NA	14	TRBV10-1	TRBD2	CASSEEGLVEEQYF	TGCGCCAGCAGTGAGGAGGGACTAGTTGAGGAGCAGTACTTC
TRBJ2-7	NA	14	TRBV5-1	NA	CASSLESVVLEQYF	TGCGCCAGCAGCTTGGAGAGTGTAGTACTGGAGCAGTACTTC
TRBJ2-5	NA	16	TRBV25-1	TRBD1	CASSAPGDRLQETQYF	TGTGCCAGCAGTGCCCCAGGGGACAGGCTCCAAGAGACCCAGTACTTC
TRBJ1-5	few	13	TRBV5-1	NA	CASSDGEHQPQHF	TGCGCCAGCAGCGACGGGGAACATCAGCCCCAGCATTTT
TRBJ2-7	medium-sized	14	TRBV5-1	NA	CASSLAGAYSEQYF	TGCGCCAGCAGCTTGGCGGGAGCTTACAGCGAGCAGTACTTC
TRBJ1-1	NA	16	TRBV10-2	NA	CASSDIGEGIKTEAFF	TGCGCCAGCAGTGACATCGGGGAGGGGATTAAGACTGAAGCTTTCTTT
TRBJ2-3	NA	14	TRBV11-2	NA	CASSLGLNTDTQYF	TGTGCCAGCAGCTTGGGACTTAACACAGATACGCAGTATTTT
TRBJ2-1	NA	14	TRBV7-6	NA	CASSLASTLNEQFF	TGTGCCAGCAGCTTAGCTAGCACCCTCAATGAGCAGTTCTTC
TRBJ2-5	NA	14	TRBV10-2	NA	CASSERLGQETQYF	TGCGCCAGCAGTGAACGACTAGGGCAAGAGACCCAGTACTTC
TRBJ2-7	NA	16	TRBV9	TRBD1	CASSEGAGGAPSEQYF	TGTGCCAGCAGCGAGGGGGCAGGGGGCGCCCCGTCCGAGCAGTACTTC
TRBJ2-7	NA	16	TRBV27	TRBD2	CASSSSFAGGTYEQYF	TGTGCCAGCAGTTCGTCCTTTGCGGGAGGGACCTACGAGCAGTACTTC
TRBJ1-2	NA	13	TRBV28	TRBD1	CASREEWTGGYTF	TGTGCCAGCAGAGAGGAATGGACAGGGGGCTACACCTTC
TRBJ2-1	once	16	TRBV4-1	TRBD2	CASSQDRREVYNEQFF	TGCGCCAGCAGCCAAGATAGGCGGGAGGTATACAATGAGCAGTTCTTC
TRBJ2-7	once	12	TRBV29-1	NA	CSVASADYEQYF	TGCAGCGTTGCTAGCGCTGACTACGAGCAGTACTTC
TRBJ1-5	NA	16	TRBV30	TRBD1	CAWSVQGTGSFQPQHF	TGTGCCTGGAGTGTACAAGGGACAGGGAGCTTTCAGCCCCAGCATTTT
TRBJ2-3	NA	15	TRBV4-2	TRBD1	CASSHGQDYTDTQYF	TGTGCCAGCAGCCACGGACAGGATTACACAGATACGCAGTATTTT
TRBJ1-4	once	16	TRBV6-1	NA	CASSEAPRATNEKLFF	TGTGCCAGCAGTGAAGCCCCACGAGCAACTAATGAAAAACTGTTTTTT
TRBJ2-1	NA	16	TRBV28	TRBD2	CASSGLAGPTYNEQFF	TGTGCCAGCAGTGGACTAGCGGGACCAACTTACAATGAGCAGTTCTTC
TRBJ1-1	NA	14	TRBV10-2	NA	CASSESEGATEAFF	TGCGCCAGCAGTGAGTCGGAGGGAGCCACTGAAGCTTTCTTT
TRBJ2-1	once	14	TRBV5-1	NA	CASTPRLEYNEQFF	TGCGCCAGCACCCCGAGACTAGAATACAATGAGCAGTTCTTC
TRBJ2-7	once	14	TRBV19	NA	CASSIGLRVYEQYF	TGTGCCAGTAGTATCGGCCTCCGGGTCTACGAGCAGTACTTC
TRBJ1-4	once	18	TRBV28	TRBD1	CASSLNPGGEAPGEKLFF	TGTGCCAGCAGTTTAAACCCAGGGGGCGAAGCCCCAGGTGAAAAACTGTTTTTT
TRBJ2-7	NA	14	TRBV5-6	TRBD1	CASSPTGVHYEQYF	TGTGCCAGCAGCCCGACAGGGGTTCACTACGAGCAGTACTTC
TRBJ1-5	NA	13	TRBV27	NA	CASSWGRDQPQHF	TGTGCCAGCAGTTGGGGCAGGGATCAGCCCCAGCATTTT
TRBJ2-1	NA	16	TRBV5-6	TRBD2	CASSLGAGGAYNEQFF	TGTGCCAGCAGCTTGGGAGCGGGGGGGGCCTACAATGAGCAGTTCTTC
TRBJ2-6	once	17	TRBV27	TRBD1	CASSRGTGSSGANVLTF	TGTGCCAGCAGTCGGGGGACAGGGAGCTCTGGGGCCAACGTCCTGACTTTC
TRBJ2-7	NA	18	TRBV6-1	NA	CASSGTHRGGQERGEQYF	TGTGCCAGCAGTGGAACTCACCGGGGAGGACAGGAAAGGGGCGAGCAGTACTTC
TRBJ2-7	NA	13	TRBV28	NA	CATIPGGFYEQYF	TGTGCCACTATCCCCGGAGGTTTCTACGAGCAGTACTTC